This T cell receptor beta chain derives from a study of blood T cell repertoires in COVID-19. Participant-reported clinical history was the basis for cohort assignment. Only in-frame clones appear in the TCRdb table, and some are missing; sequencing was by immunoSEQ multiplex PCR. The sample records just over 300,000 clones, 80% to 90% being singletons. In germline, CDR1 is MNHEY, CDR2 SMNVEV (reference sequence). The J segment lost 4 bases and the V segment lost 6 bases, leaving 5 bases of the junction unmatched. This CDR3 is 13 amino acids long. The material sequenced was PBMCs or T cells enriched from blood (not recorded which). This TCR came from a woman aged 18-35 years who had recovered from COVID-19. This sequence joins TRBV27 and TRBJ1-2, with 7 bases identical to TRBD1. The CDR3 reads CASSTTGRYGYTF. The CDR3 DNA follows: TGTGCCAGCAGCACGACAGGGCGCTATGGCTACACCTTC.